Sequencing of this TCR beta chain was carried out in a study of identical twins. Germline loops: CDR1 SGHVS, CDR2 FQNEAQ. V was clipped by 2 bases and J by 6 bases, with 10 bases between them. The CDR3 has 14 amino acids. One entry per CDR3 protein, called by TCRdb with MiXCR from the 5' RACE reads. The repertoire holds approximately 260,000 distinct CDR3 sequences, with 11% to 15% as singletons. The sequenced material came from memory (CD45RO+) T cells sorted from blood. This receptor was identified in a woman aged 18-35 years in good health. The chain uses TRBV7-8 and TRBJ2-2; no firm D call. The CDR3 region is CASSLSGVSGELFF. The CDR3 region has the DNA TGTGCCAGCAGCTTATCTGGGGTTTCCGGGGAGCTGTTTTTT.